A single sample gave rise to the 10 T cell receptor beta chains below, sequenced in a study of shared clonotypes between healthy human individuals. Some clones are missing from TCRdb's copy, which holds only in-frame ones; the method was immunoSEQ multiplex PCR. The repertoire holds over 750,000 clones, with about 96% as singletons. Naive CD8 cells lacked CD45RO, underwent positive selection for CCR7 and left out terminally differentiated effector memory CD45RA+ cells. Sequencing used naive CD8+ T cells sorted from blood. These receptors originate from a man aged 25-45 years in good health.

As concerns this clone: In the same sample, other DNA sequences code for this CDR3. This chain connects TRBV29-1 to TRBJ2-7, with a weak D call TRBD1 (6 bases). CDR1 is SQVTM and CDR2 is ANQGSEA in the germline V gene. Between the trimmed V and J ends, which lost 1 base and 2 bases, there was a span of 9 bases. The CDR3 sequence is 13 residues long. The CDR3 sequence: CSVEGQGPYEQYF. In nucleotides, the CDR3 is TGCAGCGTTGAAGGCCAGGGGCCCTACGAGCAGTACTTC.

The chain combines TRBV7-9 with TRBJ1-2, with TRBD1 matching 10 bases. CDR1 is SEHNR and CDR2 is FQNEAQ in the germline V gene (reference sequence). The CDR3 runs to 16 residues. With V trimmed by 5 bases and J by 3 bases, 9 bases remained unmatched. CDR3 region: CASSRGTGASDYGYTF. In nucleotides, the CDR3 is TGTGCCAGCAGCAGAGGGACAGGGGCATCAGACTATGGCTACACCTTC.

The V call is TRBV4-1, the J call TRBJ2-5; 9 positions match TRBD2. In germline, CDR1 is MGHRA, CDR2 YSYEKL. This CDR3 is built from 15 residues. Losses at the gene ends were 4 bases for V and 1 base for J; bases not matched to a gene: 4. This CDR3 is CASSRASGVQETQYF. The CDR3 DNA reads as TGCGCCAGCAGCCGGGCTAGCGGGGTCCAAGAGACCCAGTACTTC.

The chain is built from TRBV5-4 and TRBJ2-2, with 7 bases lining up with TRBD1. V lost 2 bases and J lost 6; bases outside the gene matches: 7. This CDR3 is 15 amino acids long. CDR1 and CDR2 from the germline V gene are SGHNT and YYREEE (reference sequence). CDR3 amino acids: CASSLQGKGAGELFF. The CDR3 nucleotides are TGTGCCAGCAGCTTACAGGGGAAAGGGGCCGGGGAGCTGTTTTTT. Full variable domain (rest looked up from reference TRBV5-4 and TRBJ2-2): ETGVTQSPTHLIKTRGQQVTLRCSSQSGHNTVSWYQQALGQGPQFIFQYYREEENGRGNFPPRFSGLQFPNYSSELNVNALELDDSALYLCASSLQGKGAGELFFGEGSRLTVL.

The chain joins TRBV4-1 to TRBJ2-7; 13 bases are a match to TRBD2. This CDR3 is 16 amino acids long. Germline V gene lookup returns CDR1 MGHRA and CDR2 YSYEKL. The ends lost 4 bases at V and 4 bases at J; junction bases unmatched: 7. CDR3 sequence (DNA): TGCGCCAGCAGCCCAACCGGGACTAGCGGGGTATACGAGCAGTACTTC. It codes for CASSPTGTSGVYEQYF.

The chain combines TRBV28 with TRBJ1-5, with D maybe TRBD1 (6 bases). The ends were cut back, 6 bases at V and 6 bases at J, with 18 bases in the middle. The CDR3 is made up of 15 amino acids. The germline V gene encodes CDR1 MDHEN and CDR2 SYDVKM. The CDR3 coding sequence is TGTGCCAGCAGCCTTCGGGGGGCAGGAATTCAGCCCCAGCATTTT. It is translated as CASSLRGAGIQPQHF.

The CDR3 DNA reads as TGTGCCAGCAGCTCCCCGGGGTCATGGGAGCAGTACTTC. Translating it yields CASSSPGSWEQYF. The V gene is TRBV7-6, the J gene TRBJ2-7; the D gene is possibly TRBD2 (5 bases). Germline CDR1 is SGHVS and CDR2 is FNYEAQ. Trimming cost V 4 bases and J 7 bases, with 14 bases left between them. The CDR3 consists of 13 residues.

The rearrangement uses TRBV2 and TRBJ2-7, with D unresolved. The CDR3 is made up of 15 amino acids. Germline CDR1 is SNHLY and CDR2 is FYNNEI. The ends were cut back, 7 bases at V and 1 base at J, with 17 bases in the middle. The DNA of the CDR3 is TGTGCCAGCAATTTTATAAGAGGTACTTCCTACGAGCAGTACTTC. Protein: CASNFIRGTSYEQYF.

The V call is TRBV2, the J call TRBJ1-5; D call uncertain. Deletions cut 4 bases from V and 5 bases from J, with 15 bases between. CDR1 SNHLY and CDR2 FYNNEI come from the germline V gene. The CDR3 is made up of 15 amino acids. The CDR3 region has the DNA TGTGCCAGCAGTGCCGATTGGAGTGGTGATCAGCCCCAGCATTTT. Translated: CASSADWSGDQPQHF.

The chain joins TRBV5-1 to TRBJ2-7; 10 nucleotides line up with TRBD2. Germline V CDR1 and CDR2: SGHRS, YFSETQ. This CDR3 spans 20 amino acids. The trim removed 0 bases at V and 6 bases at J, leaving 21 bases unmatched. Written as DNA, the CDR3 is TGCGCCAGCAGCTTGGTTTGGCTAGCGGGAGATCTGGATGTGTCGAGCGAGCAGTACTTC. Translation: CASSLVWLAGDLDVSSEQYF.